This T cell receptor (beta chain) emerged from a study of blood T cells in healthy people across ages. Total RNA was isolated from each sample in quantities of at least 5 micrograms. This clonotype came up once. The antigen is not known. Study-level results: Naive CD4+ cells and diversity were both higher in long-lived donors than in aged donors. Per million T cells, TCR beta diversity dropped roughly linearly as age increased. It was not known whether donors were CMV positive (a possible confounder of expanded clonotype changes).

A J-beta primer mix and a sample-barcoded 5' primer were used in a second PCR of roughly 6 to 11 cycles. TCRdb independently ran MiXCR on the 5' RACE reads; one entry per CDR3 protein. Of over 700,000 distinct CDR3 sequences in the sample, about 53% were seen once. The germline CDR1 and CDR2 sequences are SQVTM and ANQGSEA. With V trimmed by 5 bases and J by 5 bases, 3 bases remained unmatched. This CDR3 is built from 14 residues. This TCR was recovered from a man older than 75 in good health. Source material: blood. The chain links TRBV29-1 to TRBJ2-1, with 13 bases that match TRBD2. CDR3 in DNA: TGCAGCGTTACTAGCGGGAGGGCCGACAATGAGCAGTTCTTC. Its protein product is CSVTSGRADNEQFF.